These 12 T cell receptor beta chains share one sample of origin, sequenced in a study of T cell repertoires in cytomegalovirus infection. Their antigen targets remain unknown. TCRdb recomputed calls from the reads with MiXCR, one row per CDR3 protein. The data contain roughly 920,000 distinct CDR3 sequences, about 33% of them singletons. This specimen was cultured CD8+ T cells from PBMCs, taken from culture after CMV antigen stimulation. The receptor set was obtained from a human donor in good health (CMV status not recorded). Some clones in this sample may be carry-over from other donors' samples.

This chain joins TRBV6-6 and TRBJ2-1; TRBD2 matches 7 bases. Germline-derived CDR1 and CDR2 are MNHNY and SVGAGI (reference sequence). J gave up 0 bases and V 0 bases, and 5 bases lay outside the gene matches. The CDR3 totals 17 residues. Here the CDR3 reads CASSYSSLADSYNEQFF. DNA for the CDR3: TGTGCCAGCAGTTACTCGAGTCTAGCGGACTCCTACAATGAGCAGTTCTTC.

This chain joins TRBV29-1 and TRBJ2-2; no clear D. V lost 4 bases, J lost 7 bases, and 10 bases lay in between. Germline V lookup: CDR1 SQVTM, CDR2 ANQGSEA. This CDR3 region has 12 residues. For the CDR3, the DNA is TGCAGCGTTGTAGGTCCTTTCGGGGAGCTGTTTTTT. It specifies CSVVGPFGELFF.

This clonotype has just a few counts. V and J are TRBV12-3 or TRBV12-4 and TRBJ1-2; D possibly corresponds to TRBD1 (5 bases). V was shortened by 3 bases and J by 2 bases, with 10 bases between the two germline ends. The length of the CDR3 is 14 residues. The CDR3 protein is CASSFQGPNYGYTF. In DNA form, the CDR3 reads TGTGCCAGCAGTTTTCAGGGACCGAACTATGGCTACACCTTC.

Only a few counts were recorded for this clonotype. The rearrangement links TRBV19 to TRBJ2-6, with TRBD1 matching 12 bases. J lost 3 bases, V lost 5 bases, and 5 bases had no gene match. Germline-derived CDR1 and CDR2 are LNHDA and SQIVND (reference sequence). This CDR3 contains 17 residues. The CDR3 sequence is CASSLRDRGRGANVLTF. The CDR3 DNA reads TGTGCCAGTAGTTTACGGGACAGGGGGCGTGGGGCCAACGTCCTGACTTTC.

A remark on this clonotype: The junction differs from germline at one of its ends, possibly a read error. V gene TRBV14 combines with J gene TRBJ2-7; D gene unclear. The CDR3 consists of 13 residues. The germline gives CDR1 SGHDN, CDR2 FVKESK. The CDR3 sequence is CVSSQATPYEQYF. CDR3 nucleotide sequence: TGTGTCAGCAGCCAAGCAACACCTTACGAGCAGTACTTC.

The table lists this clonotype with a few counts. The chain carries TRBV12-3 or TRBV12-4 and TRBJ2-1; either TRBD1 or TRBD2 may supply D (5 bases each). The CDR3 is 14 residues long. The V and J ends lost 6 bases and 6 bases respectively, with 15 bases between them. In DNA form, the CDR3 reads TGTGCCAGCAGCCTCGGGTCCGGGGCCAATGAGCAGTTCTTC. It is translated as CASSLGSGANEQFF.

This clonotype was found once. The chain employs TRBV5-1 and TRBJ2-1; 7 bases map to TRBD2. CDR1 SGHRS and CDR2 YFSETQ come from the germline V gene. Unmatched junction bases numbered 9, after V lost 0 bases and J lost 3 bases. The CDR3 totals 17 residues. CDR3 amino acids: CASSLDSERGFYNEQFF. CDR3 coding DNA: TGCGCCAGCAGCTTGGATTCGGAGCGGGGTTTCTACAATGAGCAGTTCTTC. The full variable domain, with the rest looked up from reference TRBV5-1 and TRBJ2-1, is KAGVTQTPRYLIKTRGQQVTLSCSPISGHRSVSWYQQTPGQGLQFLFEYFSETQRNKGNFPGRFSGRQFSNSRSEMNVSTLELGDSALYLCASSLDSERGFYNEQFFGPGTRLTVL.

The chain uses TRBV2 and TRBJ2-1, with unresolved D. Germline CDR1 SNHLY, CDR2 FYNNEI. CDR3 length: 13 amino acids. V lost 6 bases to trimming and J lost 3 bases, with 9 bases between them. The CDR3 DNA follows: TGTGCCAGCAGGACATTGAACTACAATGAGCAGTTCTTC. Amino acid sequence: CASRTLNYNEQFF.

This clonotype was recorded at least ten times. The genes are TRBV7-2 and TRBJ1-6; the D is unclear. V was clipped by 5 bases and J by 5 bases, with 13 bases between them. CDR1 is SGHTA and CDR2 is FQGNSA in the germline V gene. This CDR3 has 15 amino acids. The CDR3 nucleotides are TGTGCCAGCAGCCTAATCACGGAGAATAATTCACCCCTCCACTTT. Residues: CASSLITENNSPLHF.

The DNA of the CDR3 is TGTGCCAGCAGCCTACTAGTCTACGAGCAGTACGTC. Protein: CASSLLVYEQYV. The V gene is TRBV7-9, the J gene TRBJ2-7, with a possible D match to TRBD2 (5 bases). V shed 5 bases and J shed 3 bases, with 8 bases lying between them. Germline lookup yields CDR1 SEHNR and CDR2 FQNEAQ (reference sequence). The CDR3 is 12 residues long.

The chain joins TRBV12-3 or TRBV12-4 to TRBJ1-2; D possibly corresponds to TRBD1 (5 bases). Deletions cut 0 bases from V and 3 bases from J, with 11 bases between. This CDR3 spans 15 amino acids. CDR3: CASSLALGGDYGYTF. For the CDR3, the DNA is TGTGCCAGCAGTTTAGCGTTGGGAGGGGACTATGGCTACACCTTC.

This clonotype has more than one count but fewer than ten. This chain connects TRBV5-1 to TRBJ2-3, with D tentatively TRBD2 (5 bases). V lost 1 base and J 5 bases, leaving 14 bases between the germline ends. The CDR3 has 15 amino acids. Germline V gene lookup returns CDR1 SGHRS and CDR2 YFSETQ. As DNA, the CDR3 is TGCGCCAGCAGCTTGCGAGGCAGAGGAGGAGATACGCAGTATTTT. The encoded protein is CASSLRGRGGDTQYF.